This passage covers 21 T cell receptor beta chains from one sample sequenced in a study of T cell repertoires in cytomegalovirus infection. One entry per CDR3 protein results from TCRdb running MiXCR on the reads. The sample carries some 680,000 distinct CDR3 sequences, 35% to 45% recorded once. The source material was PBMCs. The source is a human donor in good health (CMV status not recorded). Some clones in this sample may be carry-over from other donors' samples.

This chain joins TRBV28 and TRBJ1-4; D unresolved. The CDR3 extends over 13 amino acids. V lost 2 bases and J lost 6, with 7 bases in between. CDR1 is MDHEN and CDR2 is SYDVKM in the germline V gene. The CDR3 DNA reads as TGTGCCAGCAGTTTAGGACGGCATGAAAAACTGTTTTTT. Translation gives CASSLGRHEKLFF.

This clonotype was seen a few times. For the CDR3, the DNA is TGTGCCAGCAGCAATACAGGGGGTTATAGCAATCAGCCCCAGCATTTT. It translates to CASSNTGGYSNQPQHF. V gene TRBV6-6 combines with J gene TRBJ1-5; 8 bases are a match to TRBD1. The CDR3 loop spans 16 amino acids. Germline CDR1 MNHNY, CDR2 SVGAGI (reference sequence). Trimming removed 6 bases from V and 0 bases from J; junction bases left unmatched: 7.

V usage is TRBV4-2 and J usage is TRBJ2-7; D ambiguous. This CDR3 contains 13 residues. Germline lookup yields CDR1 LGHNA and CDR2 YNFKEQ. V lost 4 bases, J lost 4 bases, and 11 bases lay in between. The CDR3 DNA is TGTGCCAGCAGCCCAGGTGGGGATTACGAGCAGTACTTC. Its protein is CASSPGGDYEQYF.

The J gene is TRBJ1-6, the V gene TRBV11-2; D is undetermined. This CDR3 has 14 amino acids. The germline V gene encodes CDR1 SGHAT and CDR2 FQNNGV. V lost 0 bases and J lost 10, with 10 bases in between. CDR3 nucleotides: TGTGCCAGCAGCTTAGATCGGGGTAGCTCACCCCTCCACTTT. This gives the protein CASSLDRGSSPLHF.

The table lists this clonotype with many counts. V and J are TRBV7-2 and TRBJ1-4; 10 positions match TRBD1. Germline CDR1 and CDR2: SGHTA and FQGNSA. This CDR3 comprises 16 residues. V dropped 2 bases and J dropped 8; count of bases not matched to a gene: 8. The CDR3 DNA reads as TGTGCCAGCAGCTTATCGGCGGGACAGGGGAGCGAAAAACTGTTTTTT. Its translation is CASSLSAGQGSEKLFF.

This clonotype was found a few times. The V and J genes are TRBV20-1 and TRBJ2-1; 8 bases line up with TRBD1. V lost 6 bases, J lost 6 bases, and 7 bases stayed unmatched. The CDR3 totals 13 residues. Germline V gene data show CDR1 as DFQATT and CDR2 as SNEGSKA (reference sequence). For the CDR3, the DNA is TGCAGTGCCGGACAGGGCTACCTCAATGAGCAGTTCTTC. Translation gives CSAGQGYLNEQFF.

V and J are TRBV25-1 and TRBJ1-1; 7 bases agree with TRBD1. The V gene end was trimmed by 7 bases and the J gene end by 0 bases; junction bases not matched to a gene: 14. Germline assignment: CDR1 MGHDK and CDR2 SYGVNS. The CDR3 contains 17 residues. The CDR3 DNA reads TGTGCCAGCATCGAGGGTCAGGGGGGCGCCCTGAACACTGAAGCTTTCTTT. This translates into CASIEGQGGALNTEAFF.

This clonotype showed up many times. The chain links TRBV27 to TRBJ2-1, with D maybe TRBD1 (5 bases). The CDR3 has 13 residues. Deletions cut 3 bases from V and 10 bases from J, with 13 bases between. CDR1 is MNHEY and CDR2 is SMNVEV in the germline V gene (reference sequence). This chain's CDR3 is CASSLGLVYEQFF. As DNA, the CDR3 is TGTGCCAGCAGTTTGGGGCTAGTATACGAGCAGTTCTTC.

The J gene is TRBJ2-3, the V gene TRBV10-3; D unclear. The CDR3 is made up of 16 amino acids. Germline V gene sequence: CDR1 ENHRY, CDR2 SYGVKD. The V and J ends lost 0 bases and 0 bases respectively, with 10 bases between them. CDR3 sequence: CAISESIGVSTDTQYF. The CDR3 nucleotides read TGTGCCATCAGTGAGTCGATCGGAGTCAGCACAGATACGCAGTATTTT.

The rearrangement uses TRBV25-1 and TRBJ2-1, with D uncertain. Germline V gene lookup returns CDR1 MGHDK and CDR2 SYGVNS. V lost 10 bases, J lost 11 bases, and 24 bases lay in between. CDR3 length: 14 amino acids. The CDR3, as DNA: TGTGCCACTTCGGTCCCATATAATACCGATAAGCAGTTCTTC. Translation: CATSVPYNTDKQFF.

This clonotype was seen a few times. The chain uses TRBV12-3 or TRBV12-4 and TRBJ2-7; the D gene is possibly TRBD1 (6 bases). The germline V and J ends were trimmed by 6 bases and 1 base, with 10 bases remaining between them. This CDR3 contains 13 residues. The DNA of the CDR3 is TGTGCCAGCAGATCCAGGGGATCCTACGAGCAGTACTTC. Amino acid sequence: CASRSRGSYEQYF.

The V gene is TRBV6-1, the J gene TRBJ1-3; D remains ambiguous. V dropped 8 bases and J dropped 0 bases, with 14 bases sitting between them. From germline, CDR1 is MNHNS and CDR2 SASEGT. This CDR3 spans 15 amino acids. The CDR3 is CASRISTNSGNTIYF. CDR3 DNA sequence: TGTGCCAGCCGGATATCGACAAACTCTGGAAACACCATATATTTT.

The chain has TRBV5-4 and TRBJ2-7, with 10 positions matching TRBD2. CDR1 SGHNT and CDR2 YYREEE come from the germline V gene (reference sequence). This CDR3 has 17 residues. J was trimmed by 2 bases and V by 3 bases; bases with no gene match: 11. Here the CDR3 reads CASSSQPLAGPTYEQYF. CDR3 coding DNA: TGTGCCAGCAGCTCTCAGCCACTAGCGGGGCCAACCTACGAGCAGTACTTC. Complete variable domain (other parts from reference TRBV5-4 and TRBJ2-7): ETGVTQSPTHLIKTRGQQVTLRCSSQSGHNTVSWYQQALGQGPQFIFQYYREEENGRGNFPPRFSGLQFPNYSSELNVNALELDDSALYLCASSSQPLAGPTYEQYFGPGTRLTVT.

CDR3: CSAEPGQGLIETQYF. CDR3 DNA: TGCAGTGCGGAACCGGGACAGGGGCTAATAGAGACCCAGTACTTC. The rearrangement links TRBV20-1 to TRBJ2-5; 10 nucleotides align to TRBD1. The CDR3 is 15 amino acids. Per the germline V gene, CDR1 is DFQATT and CDR2 is SNEGSKA (reference sequence). The ends lost 6 bases at V and 4 bases at J; junction bases unmatched: 11.

Worth noting for this clonotype: In this CDR3 the conserved last residue, phenylalanine or tryptophan, is missing, so a read error is likely. The rearrangement joins TRBV14 to TRBJ2-3; no firm D call. Between the trimmed V and J ends, which lost 3 bases and 6 bases, there was a span of 16 bases. This CDR3 comprises 15 residues. Looked up from germline, CDR1 is SGHDN and CDR2 is FVKESK. The CDR3, as DNA: TGTGCCAGCAGCCACCGGACCTCCGGTGAGGATACGCAGTATTTG. It codes for CASSHRTSGEDTQYL.

The J gene is TRBJ2-2, the V gene TRBV12-3 or TRBV12-4; D gene unclear. The CDR3 runs 13 residues. V was trimmed by 1 base and J by 9 bases, leaving 9 bases between them. The CDR3 reads CASSLEWDRELFF. Written as DNA, the CDR3 is TGTGCCAGCAGTTTAGAGTGGGATCGGGAGCTGTTTTTT.

This clonotype was recorded many times. V and J are TRBV4-2 and TRBJ2-3, with unresolved D. V lost 0 bases and J 2 bases, leaving 9 bases between the germline ends. Germline CDR1 is LGHNA and CDR2 is YNFKEQ. The CDR3 runs 15 residues. The CDR3: CASSQDGQATDTQYF. CDR3 DNA: TGTGCCAGCAGCCAAGATGGTCAGGCCACAGATACGCAGTATTTT.

This clonotype was seen a few times. The gene calls are TRBV7-8 and TRBJ1-4, with D maybe TRBD1 (5 bases). The V end lost 0 bases, the J end lost 3 bases, and 8 bases lay between the germline ends. This CDR3 spans 15 amino acids. Germline CDR1 and CDR2: SGHVS and FQNEAQ. CDR3 bases: TGTGCCAGCAGCTTAGCCGTGGGGCCTAATGAAAAACTGTTTTTT. Amino acids: CASSLAVGPNEKLFF. Full variable domain (missing parts from reference TRBV7-8 and TRBJ1-4): GAGVSQSPRYKVAKRGQDVALRCDPISGHVSLFWYQQALGQGPEFLTYFQNEAQLDKSGLPSDRFFAERPEGSVSTLKIQRTQQEDSAVYLCASSLAVGPNEKLFFGSGTQLSVL.

V and J are TRBV19 and TRBJ2-3; D remains ambiguous. Germline values: CDR1 LNHDA, CDR2 SQIVND (reference sequence). The CDR3 consists of 13 residues. V dropped 10 bases and J dropped 4 bases, with 15 bases sitting between them. CDR3 protein: CATVIVQADTQYF. CDR3 bases: TGTGCCACCGTAATAGTTCAAGCAGATACGCAGTATTTT.

To note about this clonotype: This may be a read error: a much more frequent sequence differs by one nucleotide. This chain connects TRBV12-3 or TRBV12-4 to TRBJ1-1; D gene uncertain. CDR3 length: 12 amino acids. The chain's CDR3 is CASDQENTEALF. For the CDR3, the DNA is TGTGCCAGCGATCAGGAGAACACTGAAGCTTTATTT.

The rearrangement links TRBV7-9 to TRBJ1-6; D ambiguous. The CDR3 runs to 14 residues. V was trimmed by 1 base and J by 11 bases, leaving 12 bases between them. Germline V gene lookup returns CDR1 SEHNR and CDR2 FQNEAQ (reference sequence). CDR3 sequence: CASSLDGASTPLHF. The DNA of the CDR3 is TGTGCCAGCAGCTTAGATGGAGCAAGTACACCCCTCCACTTT.